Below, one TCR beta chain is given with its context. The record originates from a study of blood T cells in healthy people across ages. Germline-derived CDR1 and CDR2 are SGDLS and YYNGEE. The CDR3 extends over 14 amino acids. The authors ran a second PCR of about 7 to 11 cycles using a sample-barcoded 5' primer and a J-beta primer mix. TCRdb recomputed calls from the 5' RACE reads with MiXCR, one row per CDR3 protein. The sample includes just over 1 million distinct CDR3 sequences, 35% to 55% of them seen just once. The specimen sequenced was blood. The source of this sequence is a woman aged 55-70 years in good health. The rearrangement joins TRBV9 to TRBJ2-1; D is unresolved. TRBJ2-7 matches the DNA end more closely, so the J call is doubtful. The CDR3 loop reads CASSDGYSYNEQYF. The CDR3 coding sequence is TGTGCCAGCAGCGACGGTTACTCCTACAATGAGCAGTACTTC.